Listed below are T cell receptor beta chains from one sample, sequenced in a study of low-dose radiotherapy and immunotherapy resistance in tumors. A single record per CDR3 protein comes from TCRdb applying MiXCR to the reads. The table includes about 60,000 distinct CDR3 sequences, under 30% detected once. The material sequenced was PBMCs, taken before treatment. These TCRs come from a male donor with prostate cancer. Each CDR3 is given with its conserved first and last residue. The order of the fields is D gene, clone size, J gene, V gene, CDR3 DNA, CDR3 protein. The D gene is left open where the match is weak. Rows give clone size only sometimes, using once, few, many, or a class for an expanded clone.

TRBD1 | many | TRBJ2-7 | TRBV18 | TGTGCCAGCTCACCACCGGACAGGCCAGGAGAGCAGTACTTC | CASSPPDRPGEQYF
. | . | TRBJ1-2 | TRBV7-2 | TGTGCCAGCAGCTTAGAGGTAGTACTCGGGGGGACGGCTGGCTACACCTTC | CASSLEVVLGGTAGYTF
. | . | TRBJ2-2 | TRBV15 | TGTGCCACCAGTCCAGATCTTTACACCGGGGAGCTGTTTTTT | CATSPDLYTGELFF
TRBD2 | many | TRBJ2-3 | TRBV19 | TGTGCCAGTCATCGCGGGGGAGCATACACAGATACGCAGTATTTT | CASHRGGAYTDTQYF
. | many | TRBJ1-2 | TRBV6-2/TRBV6-3 | TGTGCCAGCAGTTGGGGGAGAGATGGCTACACCTTC | CASSWGRDGYTF
. | once | TRBJ1-1 | TRBV13 | TGTGCCAGCAGGGAAAAACACACTGAAGCTTTCTTT | CASREKHTEAFF
TRBD1 | many | TRBJ2-6 | TRBV12-3/TRBV12-4 | TGTGCCAGCAGGGACAGGGGATTGCCTGGGGCCAACGTCCTGACTTTC | CASRDRGLPGANVLTF
. | . | TRBJ1-5 | TRBV10-2 | TGCGCCAGCAGTGAGTCGACGGCAGTAGGTCAGCCCCAGCATTTT | CASSESTAVGQPQHF
TRBD1 | . | TRBJ1-1 | TRBV5-4 | TGTGCCAGCAGCTTTAGTAGAGGGACAGGGCAAACGGTGACGCTTTTTTTCACTGAAGCTTTCTTT | CASSFSRGTGQTVTLFFTEAFF
. | few | TRBJ2-5 | TRBV9 | TGTGCCAGCAGCGTAGTTGGTCAGGGCGGCGAGACCCAGTACTTC | CASSVVGQGGETQYF
. | many | TRBJ1-2 | TRBV9 | TGTGCCAGCAGCGTGAGGGGAAGCGATGGCTACACCTTC | CASSVRGSDGYTF
. | . | TRBJ2-5 | TRBV28 | TGTGCGGAAGCAGAGACCCAGTACTTC | CAEAETQYF
TRBD1 | many | TRBJ2-7 | TRBV7-3 | TGTGCCAGCAGCCAAACACCGGACAGGTCTCAGCAGTACTTC | CASSQTPDRSQQYF
TRBD1 | . | TRBJ2-5 | TRBV20-1 | TGCAGTGCTAAAAGCGCCACCCGGGACAGCGCCCAGACCCAGTACTTC | CSAKSATRDSAQTQYF
TRBD1 | . | TRBJ2-7 | TRBV6-2/TRBV6-3 | TGTGCCAGCAGTTACCCCGGGACAGACTACGAGCAGTACTTC | CASSYPGTDYEQYF
. | many | TRBJ2-7 | TRBV24-1 | TGTGCCACCAGTGATACAGGTACCTACGAGCAGTACTTC | CATSDTGTYEQYF
. | many | TRBJ1-5 | TRBV29-1 | TGCAGCGTAACCGACGGAACGGAACCCCATCAGCCCCAGCATTTT | CSVTDGTEPHQPQHF
TRBD1 | many | TRBJ2-1 | TRBV4-1 | TGCGCCAGCAGCTCGGACAGGGGGAGGTATGAGCAGTTCTTC | CASSSDRGRYEQFF
. | many | TRBJ2-7 | TRBV24-1 | TGTGCCACCAGTGACCTCGACTTACCGCGGGACGAGCAGTACTTC | CATSDLDLPRDEQYF
TRBD2 | . | TRBJ2-2 | TRBV6-2/TRBV6-3 | TGTGCCAGCAGTTCTCCGGGACTAGCGACCGGGGAGCTGTTTTTT | CASSSPGLATGELFF
. | many | TRBJ2-1 | TRBV11-1 | TGTGCCAGCAGCCCTTACGCACATGAGCAGTTCTTC | CASSPYAHEQFF
. | few | TRBJ1-1 | TRBV3-1 | TGTGCCAGCAGCCACCAGAAGGGGAATACTGAAGCTTTCTTT | CASSHQKGNTEAFF
. | many | TRBJ2-1 | TRBV18 | TGTGCCAGCTCACCCGCAGAGTATGAGCAGTTCTTC | CASSPAEYEQFF
TRBD1 | many | TRBJ1-2 | TRBV28 | TGTGCCAGCAGCACAGGGGTCAACTATGGCTACACCTTC | CASSTGVNYGYTF
. | many | TRBJ1-1 | TRBV11-2 | TGTGCCAGCAGCCCCGGACGGGTTTTCACTGAAGCTTTCTTT | CASSPGRVFTEAFF
. | once | TRBJ2-1 | TRBV5-1 | TGCGCCAGCGCTGGAAATGAGCAGTTCTTC | CASAGNEQFF
. | many | TRBJ1-2 | TRBV7-9 | TGTGCCAGCAGCTTACAACAGTGGGCAGATTATGGCTACACCTTC | CASSLQQWADYGYTF
TRBD1 | many | TRBJ2-2 | TRBV2 | TGTGCCAGTCGGACAGGGGTATTCGGGGAGCTGTTTTTT | CASRTGVFGELFF
. | . | TRBJ2-2 | TRBV3-1 | TGTGCCAGCAGCCAGACCCACACCGGGGAGCTGTTTTTT | CASSQTHTGELFF
. | many | TRBJ1-5 | TRBV20-1 | TGCAGTGCTACTCGAAGAGGGGGGAACAATCAGCCCCAGCATTTT | CSATRRGGNNQPQHF
. | many | TRBJ1-1 | TRBV3-1 | TGTGCCAGCAGCCAAATCCCGGCGATGAACACTGAAGCTTTCTTT | CASSQIPAMNTEAFF
TRBD2 | few | TRBJ2-1 | TRBV6-5 | TGTGCAGCGGGAGCTATGTATGAGCAGTTCTTC | CAAGAMYEQFF
. | many | TRBJ2-6 | TRBV7-6 | TGTGCCAGCAGCTTTTTCCCAGACGGCTCTGGGGCCAACGTCCTGACTTTC | CASSFFPDGSGANVLTF
. | many | TRBJ2-5 | TRBV12-3/TRBV12-4 | TGTGCCAGCAGTTTTGGCTCGGGAATAGAGACCCAGTACTTC | CASSFGSGIETQYF
. | many | TRBJ2-1 | TRBV27 | TGTGCCAGCAGTTTATCCGCGATGCGGACCAATGAGCAGTTCTTC | CASSLSAMRTNEQFF
TRBD2 | few | TRBJ2-2 | TRBV2 | TGTGCCAGCCGGGCAGCGGGGGGGCCCGGGGAGCTGTTTTTT | CASRAAGGPGELFF
. | many | TRBJ1-2 | TRBV6-2/TRBV6-3 | TGTGCCAGCAGTCCGACTAACTATGGCTACACCTTC | CASSPTNYGYTF
. | many | TRBJ1-5 | TRBV19 | TGTGCCAGTAGTATGGACAGAAGCAATCAGCCCCAGCATTTT | CASSMDRSNQPQHF
TRBD1 | many | TRBJ2-2 | TRBV2 | TGTGCCAGCAGCCCCAGACAGGGCCCCACCGGGGAGCTGTTTTTT | CASSPRQGPTGELFF
TRBD2 | many | TRBJ2-1 | TRBV6-2/TRBV6-3 | TGTGCCAGCAGTTACCTAGCGGGAGTGTTGAATGAGCAGTTCTTC | CASSYLAGVLNEQFF
TRBD1 | medium-sized | TRBJ1-5 | TRBV28 | TGTGCCTTGGCCCAGGGGGCACTTAGCAATCAGCCCCAGCATTTT | CALAQGALSNQPQHF
. | many | TRBJ2-1 | TRBV7-3 | TGTGCCAGCAGCCGACTAGGCTCAGGGTTGGATGAGCAGTTCTTC | CASSRLGSGLDEQFF
TRBD1 | many | TRBJ2-2 | TRBV5-6 | TGTGCCAGCAGCCGGACAGGGCGGGCCGGGGAGCTGTTTTTT | CASSRTGRAGELFF
. | many | TRBJ2-2 | TRBV6-2/TRBV6-3 | TGTGCCAGCAGTCGGCGAAAACCCGCGAACACCGGGGAGCTGTTTTTT | CASSRRKPANTGELFF
. | many | TRBJ2-1 | TRBV7-2 | TGTGCCAGCAGCTTAGTCCACCACAATGAGCAGTTCTTC | CASSLVHHNEQFF
TRBD2 | many | TRBJ2-7 | TRBV7-9 | TGTGCCAGCAGCATAGGACTAGCGGGGGGGCCCTACGAGCAGTACTTC | CASSIGLAGGPYEQYF
TRBD2 | many | TRBJ2-7 | TRBV7-9 | TGTGCCAGCAGCTTATATCCCTTGGGACTAGATCGGGCGAAACCCGAGCAGTACTTC | CASSLYPLGLDRAKPEQYF
. | many | TRBJ2-6 | TRBV11-2 | TGTGCCAGCAGCCAGCCTACTCGAGACATTGATGGCCCCTACTCTGGGGCCAACGTCCTGACTTTC | CASSQPTRDIDGPYSGANVLTF
TRBD2 | few | TRBJ2-2 | TRBV9 | TGTGCCAGCAGCGTAAAAGAGCGGGAGGGCCCCGGGGAGCTGTTTTTT | CASSVKEREGPGELFF
. | many | TRBJ1-1 | TRBV30 | TGTGCCTGGAGTGACCGATTTATTGGCCCTGAAGCTTTCTTT | CAWSDRFIGPEAFF
. | many | TRBJ2-7 | TRBV7-8 | TGTGCCAGCAGCAGCAAGGGATTCTCCTACGAGCAGTACTTC | CASSSKGFSYEQYF
. | many | TRBJ2-1 | TRBV20-1 | TGCAGTGCTAGAGCCCAGTTAACGCCGGGGAATGAGCAGTTCTTC | CSARAQLTPGNEQFF
. | . | TRBJ2-1 | TRBV6-6 | TGTGCCAGCAGTTACGAGGGGGGACCCTACAATGAGCAGTTCTTC | CASSYEGGPYNEQFF
. | many | TRBJ1-2 | TRBV11-2 | TGTGCCAGCAGTCAGGACAGCTGGTATGGCTACACCTTC | CASSQDSWYGYTF
TRBD2 | . | TRBJ2-3 | TRBV5-1 | TGCGCCAGCAGCTTGGGAAGCGGGGGCCCGCAAGATACGCAGTATTTT | CASSLGSGGPQDTQYF
. | many | TRBJ1-1 | TRBV6-2/TRBV6-3 | TGTGCCAGCAGCTTGGACTTTAACACTGAAGCTTTCTTT | CASSLDFNTEAFF
. | many | TRBJ2-7 | TRBV6-2/TRBV6-3 | TGTGCCAGCAGTTACTCAGGCGGGGTCGAGCAGTACTTC | CASSYSGGVEQYF
. | many | TRBJ1-1 | TRBV29-1 | TGCAGCGTCCCGGGGGAGGGCGGCACTGAAGCTTTCTTT | CSVPGEGGTEAFF
. | many | TRBJ2-3 | TRBV28 | TGTGCCAGCAGTTTCCTTTTGTGGCAGGATACGCAGTATTTT | CASSFLLWQDTQYF
TRBD1 | . | TRBJ1-2 | TRBV11-2 | TGTGCCAGCAGCACACGGACAGGGGTCGGCTACACCTTC | CASSTRTGVGYTF